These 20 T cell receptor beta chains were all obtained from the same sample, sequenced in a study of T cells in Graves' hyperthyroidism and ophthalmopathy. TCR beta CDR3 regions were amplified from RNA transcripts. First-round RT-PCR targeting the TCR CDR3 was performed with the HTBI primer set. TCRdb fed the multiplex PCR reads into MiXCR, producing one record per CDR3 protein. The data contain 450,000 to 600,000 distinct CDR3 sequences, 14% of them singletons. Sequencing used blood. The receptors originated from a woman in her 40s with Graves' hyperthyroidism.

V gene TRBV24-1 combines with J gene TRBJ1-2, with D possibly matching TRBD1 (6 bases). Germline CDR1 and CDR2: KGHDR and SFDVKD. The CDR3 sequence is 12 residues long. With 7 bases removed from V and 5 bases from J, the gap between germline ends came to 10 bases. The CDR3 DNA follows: TGTGCCACCAGCACAGGGTTTTATGGCTACACCTTC. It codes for CATSTGFYGYTF.

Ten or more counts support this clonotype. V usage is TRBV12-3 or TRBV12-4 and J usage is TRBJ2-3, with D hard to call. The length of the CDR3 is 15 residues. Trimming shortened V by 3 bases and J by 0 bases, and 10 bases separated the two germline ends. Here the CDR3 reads CASSLDVASTDTQYF. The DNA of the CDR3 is TGTGCCAGCAGTTTGGACGTTGCTAGCACAGATACGCAGTATTTT.

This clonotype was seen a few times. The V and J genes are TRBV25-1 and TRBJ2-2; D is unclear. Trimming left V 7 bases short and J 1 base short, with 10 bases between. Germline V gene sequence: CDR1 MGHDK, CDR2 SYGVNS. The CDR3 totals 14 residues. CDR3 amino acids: CASKSGLNTGELFF. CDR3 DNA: TGTGCCAGCAAATCGGGTCTGAACACCGGGGAGCTGTTTTTT.

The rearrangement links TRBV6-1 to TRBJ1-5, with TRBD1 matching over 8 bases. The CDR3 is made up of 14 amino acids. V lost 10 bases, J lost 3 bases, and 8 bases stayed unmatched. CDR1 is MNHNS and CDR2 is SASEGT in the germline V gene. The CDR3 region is CATSQGVSNQPQHF. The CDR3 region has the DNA TGTGCCACCTCACAGGGGGTATCCAATCAGCCCCAGCATTTT.

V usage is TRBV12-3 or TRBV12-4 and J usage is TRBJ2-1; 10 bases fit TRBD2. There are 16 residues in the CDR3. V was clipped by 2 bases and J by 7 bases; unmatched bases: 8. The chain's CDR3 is CASSLPSASGRNEQFF. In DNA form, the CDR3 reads TGTGCCAGCAGTTTACCCTCGGCTAGCGGGAGAAATGAGCAGTTCTTC.

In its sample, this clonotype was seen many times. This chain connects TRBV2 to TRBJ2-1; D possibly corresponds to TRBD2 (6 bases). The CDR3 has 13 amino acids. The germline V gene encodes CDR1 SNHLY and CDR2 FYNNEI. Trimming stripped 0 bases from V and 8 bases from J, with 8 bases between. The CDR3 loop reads CASSEAEGYEQFF. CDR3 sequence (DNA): TGTGCCAGCAGTGAAGCGGAGGGGTATGAGCAGTTCTTC. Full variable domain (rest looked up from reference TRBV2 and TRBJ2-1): EPEVTQTPSHQVTQMGQEVILRCVPISNHLYFYWYRQILGQKVEFLVSFYNNEISEKSEIFDDQFSVERPDGSNFTLKIRSTKLEDSAMYFCASSEAEGYEQFFGPGTRLTVL.

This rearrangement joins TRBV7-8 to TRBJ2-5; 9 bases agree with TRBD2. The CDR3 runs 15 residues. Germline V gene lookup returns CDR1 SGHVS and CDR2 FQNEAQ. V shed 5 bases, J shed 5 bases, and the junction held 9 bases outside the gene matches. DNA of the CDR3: TGTGCCAGCAGCGCTGGTAGCGGGAGTCGGGAGACCCAGTACTTC. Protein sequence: CASSAGSGSRETQYF.

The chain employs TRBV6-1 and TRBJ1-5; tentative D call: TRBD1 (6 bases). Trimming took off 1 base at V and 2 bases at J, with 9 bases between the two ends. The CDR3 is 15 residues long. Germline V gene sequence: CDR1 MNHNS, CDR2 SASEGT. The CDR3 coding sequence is TGTGCCAGCAGTGAAGGGTGGACAGGCAATCAGCCCCAGCATTTT. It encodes CASSEGWTGNQPQHF.

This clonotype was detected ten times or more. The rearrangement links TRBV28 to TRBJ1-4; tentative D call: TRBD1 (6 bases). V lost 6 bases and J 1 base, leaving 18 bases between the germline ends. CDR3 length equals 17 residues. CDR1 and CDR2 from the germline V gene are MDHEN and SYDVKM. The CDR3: CASSHHLGGQTNEKLFF. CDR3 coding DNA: TGTGCCAGCAGCCACCACCTAGGGGGTCAAACTAATGAAAAACTGTTTTTT. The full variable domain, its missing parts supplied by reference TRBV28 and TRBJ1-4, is DVKVTQSSRYLVKRTGEKVFLECVQDMDHENMFWYRQDPGLGLRLIYFSYDVKMKEKGDIPEGYSVSREKKERFSLILESASTNQTSMYLCASSHHLGGQTNEKLFFGSGTQLSVL.

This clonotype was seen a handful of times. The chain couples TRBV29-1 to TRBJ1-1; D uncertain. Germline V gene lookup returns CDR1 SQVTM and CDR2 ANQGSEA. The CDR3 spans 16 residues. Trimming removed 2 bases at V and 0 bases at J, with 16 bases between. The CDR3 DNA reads TGCAGCGTTGAAATGGGCAGGAGTACCATGAACACTGAAGCTTTCTTT. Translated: CSVEMGRSTMNTEAFF.

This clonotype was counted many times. CDR3 residues: CASSLRGGLPYNEQFF. Here the CDR3 DNA reads TGTGCCAGCAGTTTAAGAGGGGGGCTCCCCTACAATGAGCAGTTCTTC. This sequence joins TRBV28 and TRBJ2-1; D is tentatively TRBD1 or TRBD2 (6 bases each). The CDR3 length is 16 residues. Germline V gene lookup returns CDR1 MDHEN and CDR2 SYDVKM. V was shortened by 2 bases and J by 2 bases, with 13 bases between the two germline ends.

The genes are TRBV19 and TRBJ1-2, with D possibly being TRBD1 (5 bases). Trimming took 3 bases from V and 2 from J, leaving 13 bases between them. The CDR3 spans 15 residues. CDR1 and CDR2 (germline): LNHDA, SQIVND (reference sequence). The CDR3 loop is CASSMGRAANYGYTF. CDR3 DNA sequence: TGTGCCAGTAGTATGGGCAGGGCGGCCAACTATGGCTACACCTTC.

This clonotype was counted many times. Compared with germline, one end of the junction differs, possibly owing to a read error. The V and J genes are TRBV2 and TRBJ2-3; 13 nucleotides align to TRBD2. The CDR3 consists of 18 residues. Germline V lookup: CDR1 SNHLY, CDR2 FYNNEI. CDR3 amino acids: CASLLRLAGGPSTGTQYF. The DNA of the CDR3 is TGTGCCAGCCTCCTGAGACTAGCGGGAGGCCCTAGCACAGGTACGCAGTATTTT.

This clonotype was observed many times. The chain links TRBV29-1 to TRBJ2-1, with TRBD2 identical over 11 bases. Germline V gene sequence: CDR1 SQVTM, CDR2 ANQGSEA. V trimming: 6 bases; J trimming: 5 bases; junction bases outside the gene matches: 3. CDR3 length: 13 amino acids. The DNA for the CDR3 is TGCAGCGTACCGGGACTAGCGGACAATGAGCAGTTCTTC. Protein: CSVPGLADNEQFF.

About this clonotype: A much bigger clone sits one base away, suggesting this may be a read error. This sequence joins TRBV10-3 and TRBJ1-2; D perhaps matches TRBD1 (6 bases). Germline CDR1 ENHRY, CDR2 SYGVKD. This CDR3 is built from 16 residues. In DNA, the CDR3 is TGTGCCATCGGTGACCCCCTGCGGGGGGCCAACTATGGCTACACCTTC. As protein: CAIGDPLRGANYGYTF.

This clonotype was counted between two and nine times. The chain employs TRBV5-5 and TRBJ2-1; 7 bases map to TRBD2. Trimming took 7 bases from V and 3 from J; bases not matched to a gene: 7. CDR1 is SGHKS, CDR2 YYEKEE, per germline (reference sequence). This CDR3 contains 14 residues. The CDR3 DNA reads TGTGCCAGCGTGTCTAGCGGTTTCTACAATGAGCAGTTCTTC. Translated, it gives CASVSSGFYNEQFF.

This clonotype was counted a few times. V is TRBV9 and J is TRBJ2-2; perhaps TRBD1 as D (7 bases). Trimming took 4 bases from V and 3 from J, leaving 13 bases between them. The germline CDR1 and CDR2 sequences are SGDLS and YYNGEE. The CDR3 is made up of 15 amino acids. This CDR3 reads CASSPRDSYTGELFF. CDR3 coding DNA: TGTGCCAGCAGCCCGCGGGACAGCTACACCGGGGAGCTGTTTTTT.

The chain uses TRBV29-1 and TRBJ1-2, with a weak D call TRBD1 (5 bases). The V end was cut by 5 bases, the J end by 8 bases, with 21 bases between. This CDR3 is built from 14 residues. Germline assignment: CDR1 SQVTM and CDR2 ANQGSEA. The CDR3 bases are TGCAGCGTTCTTCCGGGACCCATCATGGGGGGCTACACCTTC. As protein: CSVLPGPIMGGYTF.

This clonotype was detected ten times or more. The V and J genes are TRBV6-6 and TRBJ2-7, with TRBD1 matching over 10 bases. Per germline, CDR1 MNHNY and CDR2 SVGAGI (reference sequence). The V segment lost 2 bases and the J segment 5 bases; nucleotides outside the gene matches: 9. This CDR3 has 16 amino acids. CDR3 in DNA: TGTGCCAGCAGTTACATTCCCGGGGACAGGGGCCACGAGCAGTACTTC. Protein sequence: CASSYIPGDRGHEQYF.

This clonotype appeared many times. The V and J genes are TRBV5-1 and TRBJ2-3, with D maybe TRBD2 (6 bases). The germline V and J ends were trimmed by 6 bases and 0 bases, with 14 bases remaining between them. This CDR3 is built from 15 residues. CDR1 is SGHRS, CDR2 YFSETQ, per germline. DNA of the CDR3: TGCGCCAGCACCCCCGGGGGTCATAGCACAGATACGCAGTATTTT. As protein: CASTPGGHSTDTQYF. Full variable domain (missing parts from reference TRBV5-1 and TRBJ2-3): KAGVTQTPRYLIKTRGQQVTLSCSPISGHRSVSWYQQTPGQGLQFLFEYFSETQRNKGNFPGRFSGRQFSNSRSEMNVSTLELGDSALYLCASTPGGHSTDTQYFGPGTRLTVL.